This T cell receptor beta chain was identified in a study of cytomegalovirus exposure and HLA in healthy donors. Amplification used 60 Vbeta primers and 13 Jbeta primers. The table came from immunoSEQ multiplex PCR; TCRdb's copy has only in-frame clones and leaves some out. The data show around 140,000 clones, roughly 78% seen once. The junction had 12 bases not matched to a gene; V was cut back by 6 bases and J by 1 base. The V gene's germline CDR1 is ENHRY and CDR2 SYGVKD. CDR3 length: 16 amino acids. This clone occurred a few times. The genes are TRBV10-3 and TRBJ2-7; 7 bases match TRBD2. This receptor was obtained from a man aged 45-65 years in good health and CMV-seropositive. Material for sequencing was PBMCs. For the CDR3, the DNA is TGTGCCATCAGCGAGGGCCGGGCGGGGGTGTCCTACGAGCAGTACTTC. Amino acids: CAISEGRAGVSYEQYF.